This is a list of T cell receptor beta chains from one sample in a study of T-cell memory formation after mild COVID-19. Via MiXCR, TCRdb re-called the 5' RACE reads, giving one row per CDR3 protein. The sample gives approximately 350,000 distinct CDR3 sequences, around 28% of which show up once; about 13% is in the top ten. Sequencing used PBMCs or a T cell subset sorted from them (not recorded which). Source of these receptors: an adult woman who had mild COVID-19 (a few samples of this study predate the infection). Cell type and time point are not known. Each CDR3 is given with its conserved first and last residue. The D gene is left open where the match is weak. Clone size is stated in some rows and not others, as once, few, many or a class when expanded.

NA	TRBJ1-1	NA	TRBV9	TGTGCCAGCAGCGTAGATGGGGAGAACACTGAAGCTTTCTTT	CASSVDGENTEAFF
NA	TRBJ2-7	TRBD1	TRBV12-3/TRBV12-4	TGTGCCAGCAGCCGTCGACAGGGGAGCCTGGAAGACGAGCAGTACTTC	CASSRRQGSLEDEQYF
few	TRBJ2-1	TRBD2	TRBV12-3/TRBV12-4	TGTGCCAGCAGTTGGCTAGCGGCAGGCAATGAGCAGTTCTTC	CASSWLAAGNEQFF
NA	TRBJ2-2	TRBD1	TRBV11-3	TGTGCCAGCAGCTTAGGGACAGGGGCGGCGAACACCGGGGAGCTGTTTTTT	CASSLGTGAANTGELFF
many	TRBJ2-7	TRBD1	TRBV7-9	TGCGCCAGCAGCTTAGACAGGGGATCCTACGAGCAGTACTTC	CASSLDRGSYEQYF
NA	TRBJ2-1	NA	TRBV14	TGTGCCAGCAGCCATATCAATGAGCAGTTCTTC	CASSHINEQFF
NA	TRBJ1-5	NA	TRBV10-3	TGTGCCATCAGTGAGTCGTTTATCCGCAGGGAAGGCAATCAGCCCCAGCATTTT	CAISESFIRREGNQPQHF
NA	TRBJ2-1	TRBD2	TRBV2	TGTGCCAGCAGTGACGGTTCTAGCGGATACAATGAGCAGTTCTTC	CASSDGSSGYNEQFF
NA	TRBJ1-5	NA	TRBV11-2	TGTGCCAGCAGCTTAGTCTCTGGCAATCAGCCCCAGCATTTT	CASSLVSGNQPQHF
few	TRBJ1-6	NA	TRBV15	TGTGCCACCAGCAGAGTCCGAGGGGGTGCAAAGAGGGATTCACCCCTCCACTTT	CATSRVRGGAKRDSPLHF
NA	TRBJ2-7	NA	TRBV5-6	TGTGCCAGCAGCGCCACACTAGGATACGAGCAGTACTTC	CASSATLGYEQYF
NA	TRBJ2-1	NA	TRBV12-5	TGTGCTAGTGGACAGTCCACCTACAATGAGCAGTTCTTC	CASGQSTYNEQFF
many	TRBJ2-5	TRBD2	TRBV7-8	TGTGCCAGCAGCTCCGGAGCCGGGAGGGCCTTAGAGACCCAGTACTTC	CASSSGAGRALETQYF